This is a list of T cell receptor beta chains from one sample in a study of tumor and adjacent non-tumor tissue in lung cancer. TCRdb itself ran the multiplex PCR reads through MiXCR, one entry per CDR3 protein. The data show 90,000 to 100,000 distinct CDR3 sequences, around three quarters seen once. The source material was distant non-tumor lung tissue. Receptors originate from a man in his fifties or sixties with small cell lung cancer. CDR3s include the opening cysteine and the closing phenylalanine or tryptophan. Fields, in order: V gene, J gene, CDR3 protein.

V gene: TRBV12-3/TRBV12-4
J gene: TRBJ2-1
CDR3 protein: CASSTSTPYNEQFF

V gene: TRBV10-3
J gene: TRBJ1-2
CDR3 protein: CAISETHRRLGYTF

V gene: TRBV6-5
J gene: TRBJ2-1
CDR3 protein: CATSKATGIDFNEQFF

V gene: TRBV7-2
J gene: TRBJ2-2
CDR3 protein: CASSLGLAGVISGELFF

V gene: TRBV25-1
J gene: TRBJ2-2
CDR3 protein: CASALSRDRDTGELFF

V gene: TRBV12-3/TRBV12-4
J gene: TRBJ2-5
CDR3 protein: CASSDGQEATEIQNF

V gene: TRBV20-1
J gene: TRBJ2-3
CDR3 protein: CSAETRESTDTQYF

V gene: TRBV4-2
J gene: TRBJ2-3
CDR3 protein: CASSQDGLAGSDTQYF

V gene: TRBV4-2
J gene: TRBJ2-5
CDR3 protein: CASSQASRSNFGGETQYF

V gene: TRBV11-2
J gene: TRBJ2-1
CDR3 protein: CASNLVTAQSSYNEQFF

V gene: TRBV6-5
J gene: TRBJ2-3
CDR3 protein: CASSPGGAPDTQYF

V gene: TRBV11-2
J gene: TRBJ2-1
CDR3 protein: CATSIVARSVEQFF

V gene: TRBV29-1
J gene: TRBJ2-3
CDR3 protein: CSVDRRTGTSDTQYF

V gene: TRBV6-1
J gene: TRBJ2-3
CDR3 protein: CASSHRQLVISTDTQYF

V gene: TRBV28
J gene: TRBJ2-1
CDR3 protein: CDTRTSGEGEQFF

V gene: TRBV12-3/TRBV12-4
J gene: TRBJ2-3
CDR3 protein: CASSLRLAGVCTDAQYF

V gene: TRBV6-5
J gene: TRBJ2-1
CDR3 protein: CARSYSIWGLAHNKQFF

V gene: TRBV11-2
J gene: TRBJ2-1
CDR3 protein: CASSVEAGLVDQFF

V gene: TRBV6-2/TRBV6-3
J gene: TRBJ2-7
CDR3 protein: CASGINGSYEQYF

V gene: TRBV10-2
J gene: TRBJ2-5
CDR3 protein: CASSGVDQGTQYF

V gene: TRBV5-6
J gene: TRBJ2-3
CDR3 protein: CASSPGIGADTHYF

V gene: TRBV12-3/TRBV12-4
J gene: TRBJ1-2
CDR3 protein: CASSSRGQGTEGYTF

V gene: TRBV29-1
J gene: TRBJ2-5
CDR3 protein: CSPEKGGLRETQYF

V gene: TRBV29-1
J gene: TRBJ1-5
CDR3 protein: CNVGGTGNQPQHF

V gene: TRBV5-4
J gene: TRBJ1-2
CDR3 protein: CASRPDRGDYGYTF

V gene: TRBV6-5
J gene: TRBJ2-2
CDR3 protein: CASSSGQVAGELFF

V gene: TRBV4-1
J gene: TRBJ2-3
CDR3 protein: CASSQDGTILNTDTQYF

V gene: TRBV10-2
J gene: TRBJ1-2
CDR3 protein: CASSDSRGIGYTF

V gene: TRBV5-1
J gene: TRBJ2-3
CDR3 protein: CASSEGLARVTADTQYF

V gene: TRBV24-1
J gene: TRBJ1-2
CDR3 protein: CATSDGRTFYGYTF

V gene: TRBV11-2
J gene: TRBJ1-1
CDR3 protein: CASSSTGGLGRNTEAFF

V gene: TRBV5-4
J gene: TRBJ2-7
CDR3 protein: CASSLSSSKQYF

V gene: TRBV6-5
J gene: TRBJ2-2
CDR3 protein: CPSSYSYRDRRNTGELFF

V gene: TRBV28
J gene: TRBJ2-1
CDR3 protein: CASSPDRGRLISNEQFF

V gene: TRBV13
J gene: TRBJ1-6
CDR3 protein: CASSQNDGRPYNSPPHF

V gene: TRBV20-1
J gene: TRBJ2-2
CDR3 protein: CSARNLAVVTDTGELFF